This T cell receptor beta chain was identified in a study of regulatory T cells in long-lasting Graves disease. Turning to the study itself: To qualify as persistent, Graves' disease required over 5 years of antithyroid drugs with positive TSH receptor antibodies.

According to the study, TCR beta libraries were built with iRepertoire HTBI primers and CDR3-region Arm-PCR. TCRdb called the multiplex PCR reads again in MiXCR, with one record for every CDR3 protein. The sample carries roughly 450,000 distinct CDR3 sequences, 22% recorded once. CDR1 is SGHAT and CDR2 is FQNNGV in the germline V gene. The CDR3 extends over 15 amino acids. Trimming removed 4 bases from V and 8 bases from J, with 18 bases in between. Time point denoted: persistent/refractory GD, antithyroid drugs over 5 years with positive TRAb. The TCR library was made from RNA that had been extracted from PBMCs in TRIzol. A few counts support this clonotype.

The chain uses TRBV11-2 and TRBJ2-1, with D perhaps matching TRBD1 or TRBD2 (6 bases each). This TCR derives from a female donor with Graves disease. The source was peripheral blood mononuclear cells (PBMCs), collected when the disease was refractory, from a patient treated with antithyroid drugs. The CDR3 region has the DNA TGTGCCAGCAGCTCCCCCTTGGGGGGCAGGTATGAGCAGTTCTTC. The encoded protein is CASSSPLGGRYEQFF.